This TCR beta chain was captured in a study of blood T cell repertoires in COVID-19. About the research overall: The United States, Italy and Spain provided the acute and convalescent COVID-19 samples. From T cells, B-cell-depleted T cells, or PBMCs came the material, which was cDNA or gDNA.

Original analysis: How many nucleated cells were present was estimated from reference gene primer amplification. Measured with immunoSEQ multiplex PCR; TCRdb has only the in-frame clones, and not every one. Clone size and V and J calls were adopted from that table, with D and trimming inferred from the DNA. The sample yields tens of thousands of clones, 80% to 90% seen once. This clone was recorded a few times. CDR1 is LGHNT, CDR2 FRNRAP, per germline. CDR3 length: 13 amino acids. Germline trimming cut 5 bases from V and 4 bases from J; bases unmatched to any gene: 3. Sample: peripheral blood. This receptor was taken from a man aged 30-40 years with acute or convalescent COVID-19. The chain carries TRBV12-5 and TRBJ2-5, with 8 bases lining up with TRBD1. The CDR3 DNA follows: TGTGCTAGTGGTCTCGGACAGGGAGAGACCCAGTACTTC. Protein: CASGLGQGETQYF.